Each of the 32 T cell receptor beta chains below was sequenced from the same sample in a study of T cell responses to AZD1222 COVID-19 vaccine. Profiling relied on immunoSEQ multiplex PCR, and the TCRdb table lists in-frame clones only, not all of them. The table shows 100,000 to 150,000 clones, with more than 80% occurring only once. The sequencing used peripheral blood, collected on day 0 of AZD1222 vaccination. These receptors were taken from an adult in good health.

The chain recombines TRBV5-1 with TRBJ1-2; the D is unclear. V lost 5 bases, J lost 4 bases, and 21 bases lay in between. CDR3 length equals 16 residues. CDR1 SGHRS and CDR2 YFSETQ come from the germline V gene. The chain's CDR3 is CASRVRSSGSSYGYTF. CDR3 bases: TGCGCCAGCAGGGTGAGGTCGTCGGGTTCGAGCTATGGCTACACCTTC.

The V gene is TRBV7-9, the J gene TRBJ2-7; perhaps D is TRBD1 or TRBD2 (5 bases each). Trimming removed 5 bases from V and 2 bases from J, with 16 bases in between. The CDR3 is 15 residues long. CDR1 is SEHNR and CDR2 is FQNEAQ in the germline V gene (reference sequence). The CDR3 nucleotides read TGTGCCAGCAGCCCTCCCGGGACCTTAGCCTACGAGCAGTACTTC. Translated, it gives CASSPPGTLAYEQYF. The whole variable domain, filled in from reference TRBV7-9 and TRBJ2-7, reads DTGVSQNPRHKITKRGQNVTFRCDPISEHNRLYWYRQTLGQGPEFLTYFQNEAQLEKSRLLSDRFSAERPKGSFSTLEIQRTEQGDSAMYLCASSPPGTLAYEQYFGPGTRLTVT.

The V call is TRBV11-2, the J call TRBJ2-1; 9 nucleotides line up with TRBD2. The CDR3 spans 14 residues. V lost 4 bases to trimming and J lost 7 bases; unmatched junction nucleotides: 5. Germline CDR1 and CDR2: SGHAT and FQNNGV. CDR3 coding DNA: TGTGCCAGCAGCTCAGCGGGAGGTGAGAATGAGCAGTTCTTC. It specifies CASSSAGGENEQFF.

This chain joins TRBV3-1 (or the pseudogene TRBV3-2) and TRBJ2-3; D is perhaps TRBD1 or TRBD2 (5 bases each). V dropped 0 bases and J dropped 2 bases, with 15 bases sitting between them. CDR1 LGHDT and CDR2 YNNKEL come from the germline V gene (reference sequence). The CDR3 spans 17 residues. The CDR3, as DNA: TGTGCCAGCAGCCAAGAGAGGGGCGGCCCGCTCACAGATACGCAGTATTTT. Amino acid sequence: CASSQERGGPLTDTQYF.

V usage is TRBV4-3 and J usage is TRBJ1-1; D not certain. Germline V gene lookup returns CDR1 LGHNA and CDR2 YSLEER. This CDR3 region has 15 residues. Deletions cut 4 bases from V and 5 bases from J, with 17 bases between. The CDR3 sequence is CASSPQSWDTTEAFF. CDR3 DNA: TGCGCCAGCAGCCCACAATCCTGGGATACGACTGAAGCTTTCTTT.

The CDR3 DNA is TGCGCCAGCAGCCAAACGGGGGGCGTGTACGCCGGGGAGCTGTTTTTT. Residues: CASSQTGGVYAGELFF. V gene TRBV4-3 combines with J gene TRBJ2-2; the D gene is possibly TRBD2 (7 bases). The CDR3 runs 16 residues. V lost 2 bases, J lost 6 bases, and 16 bases lay in between. Germline V gene data show CDR1 as LGHNA and CDR2 as YSLEER.

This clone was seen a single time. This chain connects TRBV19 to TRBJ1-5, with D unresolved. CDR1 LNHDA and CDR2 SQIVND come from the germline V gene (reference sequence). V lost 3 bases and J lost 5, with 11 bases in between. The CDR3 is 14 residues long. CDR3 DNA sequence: TGTGCCAGTAGTATGTCGCGAACAGATCAGCCCCAGCATTTT. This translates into CASSMSRTDQPQHF. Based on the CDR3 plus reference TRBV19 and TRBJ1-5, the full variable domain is DGGITQSPKYLFRKEGQNVTLSCEQNLNHDAMYWYRQDPGQGLRLIYYSQIVNDFQKGDIAEGYSVSREKKESFPLTVTSAQKNPTAFYLCASSMSRTDQPQHFGDGTRLSIL.

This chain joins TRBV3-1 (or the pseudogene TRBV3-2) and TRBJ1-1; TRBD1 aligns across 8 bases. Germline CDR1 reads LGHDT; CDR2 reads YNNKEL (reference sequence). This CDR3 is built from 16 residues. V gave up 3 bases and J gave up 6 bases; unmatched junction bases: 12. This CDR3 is CASSHRGRGRSSEAFF. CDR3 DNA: TGTGCCAGCAGCCATCGCGGCAGGGGGCGAAGCTCTGAAGCTTTCTTT.

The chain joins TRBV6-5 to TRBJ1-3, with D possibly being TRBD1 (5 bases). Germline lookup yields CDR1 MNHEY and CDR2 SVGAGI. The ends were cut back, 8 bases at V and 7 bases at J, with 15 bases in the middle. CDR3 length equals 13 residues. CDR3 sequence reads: CASFPQRGNTIYF. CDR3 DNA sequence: TGTGCCAGCTTCCCTCAGCGGGGGAACACCATATATTTT.

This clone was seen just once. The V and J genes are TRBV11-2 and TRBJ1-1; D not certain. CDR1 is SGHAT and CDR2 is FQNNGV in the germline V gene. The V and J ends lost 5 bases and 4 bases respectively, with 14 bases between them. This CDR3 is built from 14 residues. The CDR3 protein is CASSLTLWATEAFF. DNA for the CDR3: TGTGCCAGCAGCCTCACTTTGTGGGCCACTGAAGCTTTCTTT.

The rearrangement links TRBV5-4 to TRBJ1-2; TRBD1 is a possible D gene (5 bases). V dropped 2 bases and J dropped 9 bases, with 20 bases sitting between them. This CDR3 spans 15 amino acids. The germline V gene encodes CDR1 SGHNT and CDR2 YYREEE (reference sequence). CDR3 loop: CASSFDLQGLTSYTF. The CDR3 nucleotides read TGTGCCAGCAGCTTCGATCTGCAGGGTCTTACGAGCTACACCTTC.

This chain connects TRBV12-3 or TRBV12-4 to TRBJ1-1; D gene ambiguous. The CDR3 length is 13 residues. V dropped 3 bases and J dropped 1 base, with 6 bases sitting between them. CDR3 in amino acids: CASSLFRNTEAFF. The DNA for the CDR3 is TGTGCCAGCAGTTTGTTCAGGAACACTGAAGCTTTCTTT.

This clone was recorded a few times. CDR3 protein: CASSGGFGRSYTF. The CDR3, as DNA: TGTGCCAGCAGCGGAGGCTTTGGAAGGAGCTACACCTTC. V gene TRBV7-3 combines with J gene TRBJ1-2; no definite D call. Between the trimmed V and J ends, which lost 5 bases and 9 bases, there was a span of 16 bases. There are 13 residues in the CDR3. In germline, CDR1 is SGHTA, CDR2 FQGTGA.

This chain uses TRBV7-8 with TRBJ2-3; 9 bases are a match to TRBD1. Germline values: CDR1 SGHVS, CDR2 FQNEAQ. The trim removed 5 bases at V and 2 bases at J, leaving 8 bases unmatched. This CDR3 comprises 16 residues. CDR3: CASSPAGQGITDTQYF. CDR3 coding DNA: TGTGCCAGCAGCCCCGCTGGACAGGGGATCACAGATACGCAGTATTTT. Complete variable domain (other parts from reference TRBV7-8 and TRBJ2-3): GAGVSQSPRYKVAKRGQDVALRCDPISGHVSLFWYQQALGQGPEFLTYFQNEAQLDKSGLPSDRFFAERPEGSVSTLKIQRTQQEDSAVYLCASSPAGQGITDTQYFGPGTRLTVL.

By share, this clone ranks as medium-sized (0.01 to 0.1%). The CDR3 sequence: CASSQPGTYEQYF. CDR3 bases: TGCGCCAGCAGCCAACCAGGGACCTACGAGCAGTACTTC. The gene calls are TRBV4-1 and TRBJ2-7; weak D call: TRBD1 (5 bases). The V gene's germline CDR1 is MGHRA and CDR2 YSYEKL. The CDR3 has 13 residues. The V end was cut by 2 bases, the J end by 2 bases, with 7 bases between.

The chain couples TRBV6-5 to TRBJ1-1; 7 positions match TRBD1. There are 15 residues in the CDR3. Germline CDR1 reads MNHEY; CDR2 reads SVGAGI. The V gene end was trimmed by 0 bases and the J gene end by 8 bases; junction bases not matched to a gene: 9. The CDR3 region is CASSYSLAGTEEAFF. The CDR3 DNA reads TGTGCCAGCAGTTACTCCTTGGCTGGGACAGAAGAAGCTTTCTTT.

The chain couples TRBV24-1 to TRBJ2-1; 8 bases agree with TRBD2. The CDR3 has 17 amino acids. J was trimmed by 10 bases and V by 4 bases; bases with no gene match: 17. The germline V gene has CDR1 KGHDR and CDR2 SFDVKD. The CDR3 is CATSDGLAGPIKEEQFF. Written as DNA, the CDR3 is TGTGCCACCAGTGACGGGCTAGCGGGCCCCATCAAAGAAGAGCAGTTCTTC.

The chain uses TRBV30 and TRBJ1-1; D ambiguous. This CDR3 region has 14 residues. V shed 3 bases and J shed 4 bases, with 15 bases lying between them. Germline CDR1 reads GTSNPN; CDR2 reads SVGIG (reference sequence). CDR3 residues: CAWSLTPGSTEAFF. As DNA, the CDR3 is TGTGCCTGGAGCCTAACACCGGGTAGCACTGAAGCTTTCTTT.

The CDR3 DNA is TGTGCCAGCAGCCAAGATTGGACTAGCGGGGGCACAGATACGCAGTATTTT. This gives the protein CASSQDWTSGGTDTQYF. V and J are TRBV4-2 and TRBJ2-3; 12 bases are shared with TRBD2. J was trimmed by 1 base and V by 0 bases; bases with no gene match: 2. Germline V gives CDR1 LGHNA, CDR2 YNFKEQ. This CDR3 region has 17 residues.

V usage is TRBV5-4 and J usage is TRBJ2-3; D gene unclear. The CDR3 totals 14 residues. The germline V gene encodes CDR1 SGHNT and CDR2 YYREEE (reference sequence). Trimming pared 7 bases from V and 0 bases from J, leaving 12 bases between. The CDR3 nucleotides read TGTGCCAGCTATCCGGAATACAGCACAGATACGCAGTATTTT. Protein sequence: CASYPEYSTDTQYF.

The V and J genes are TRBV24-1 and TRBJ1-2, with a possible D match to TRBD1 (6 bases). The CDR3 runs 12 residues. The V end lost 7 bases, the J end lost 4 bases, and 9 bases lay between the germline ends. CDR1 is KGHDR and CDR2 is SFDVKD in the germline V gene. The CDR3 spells CATRDSVYGYTF. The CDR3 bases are TGTGCCACCAGGGACAGCGTCTATGGCTACACCTTC.

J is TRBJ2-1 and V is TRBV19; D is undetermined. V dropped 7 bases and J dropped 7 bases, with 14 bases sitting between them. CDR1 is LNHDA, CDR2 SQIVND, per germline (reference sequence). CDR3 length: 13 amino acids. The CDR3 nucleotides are TGTGCCAGTACCAATCCTCCTTCTAATGAGCAGTTCTTC. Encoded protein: CASTNPPSNEQFF.

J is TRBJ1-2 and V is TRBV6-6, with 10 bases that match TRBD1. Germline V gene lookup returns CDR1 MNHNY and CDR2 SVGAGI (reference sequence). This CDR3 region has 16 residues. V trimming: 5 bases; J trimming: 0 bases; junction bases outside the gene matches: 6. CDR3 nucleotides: TGTGCCAGCAGTCCCGGGACAGGGGCCGCTAACTATGGCTACACCTTC. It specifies CASSPGTGAANYGYTF.

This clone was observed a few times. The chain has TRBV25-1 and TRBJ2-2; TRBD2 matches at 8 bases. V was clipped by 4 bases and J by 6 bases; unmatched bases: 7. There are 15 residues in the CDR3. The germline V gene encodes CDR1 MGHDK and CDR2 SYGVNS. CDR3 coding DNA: TGTGCCAGCAGTGTCGGGAGGGCCCGTGCCGGGGAGCTGTTTTTT. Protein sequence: CASSVGRARAGELFF.

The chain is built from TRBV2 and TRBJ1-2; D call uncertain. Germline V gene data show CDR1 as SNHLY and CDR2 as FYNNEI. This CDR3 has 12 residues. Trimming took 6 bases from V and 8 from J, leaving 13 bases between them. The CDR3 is CASRALFVGYTF. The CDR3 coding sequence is TGTGCCAGCAGGGCCCTCTTTGTGGGCTACACCTTC.

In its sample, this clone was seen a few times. CDR3 nucleotides: TGTGCCAGTAGTGACACAGGGTACAATTCACCCCTCCACTTT. Translating gives CASSDTGYNSPLHF. V is TRBV19 and J is TRBJ1-6; D is perhaps TRBD1 (6 bases). There are 14 residues in the CDR3. Germline V CDR1 and CDR2: LNHDA, SQIVND (reference sequence). V shed 5 bases and J shed 7 bases, with 12 bases lying between them.

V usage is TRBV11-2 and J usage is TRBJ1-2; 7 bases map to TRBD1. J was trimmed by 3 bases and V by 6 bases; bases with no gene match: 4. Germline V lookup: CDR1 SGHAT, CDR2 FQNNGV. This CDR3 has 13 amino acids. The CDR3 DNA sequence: TGTGCCAGCAGTCTTGACAGGGACTATGGCTACACCTTC. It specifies CASSLDRDYGYTF. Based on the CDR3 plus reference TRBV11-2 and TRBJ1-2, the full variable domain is EAGVAQSPRYKIIEKRQSVAFWCNPISGHATLYWYQQILGQGPKLLIQFQNNGVVDDSQLPKDRFSAERLKGVDSTLKIQPAKLEDSAVYLCASSLDRDYGYTFGSGTRLTVV.

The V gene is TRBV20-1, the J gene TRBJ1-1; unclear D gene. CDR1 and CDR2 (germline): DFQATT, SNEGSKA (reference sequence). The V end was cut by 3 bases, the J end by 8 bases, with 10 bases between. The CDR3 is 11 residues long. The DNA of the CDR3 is TGCAGTGCTAGGGGCCCGGACGAAGCTTTCTTT. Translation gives CSARGPDEAFF.

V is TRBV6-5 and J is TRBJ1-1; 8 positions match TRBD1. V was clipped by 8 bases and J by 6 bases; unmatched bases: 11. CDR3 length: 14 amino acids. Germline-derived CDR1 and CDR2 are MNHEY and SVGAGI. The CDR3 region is CASALQGALAEAFF. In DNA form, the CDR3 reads TGTGCCAGCGCTCTTCAGGGGGCCTTGGCTGAAGCTTTCTTT.

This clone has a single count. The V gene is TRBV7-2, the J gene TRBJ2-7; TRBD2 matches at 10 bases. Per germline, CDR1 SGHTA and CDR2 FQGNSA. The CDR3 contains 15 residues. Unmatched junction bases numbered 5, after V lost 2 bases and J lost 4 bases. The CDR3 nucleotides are TGTGCCAGCAGCTTATACGGGACTAGCGTTTACGAGCAGTACTTC. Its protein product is CASSLYGTSVYEQYF. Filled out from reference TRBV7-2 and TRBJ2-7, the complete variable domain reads GAGVSQSPSNKVTEKGKDVELRCDPISGHTALYWYRQSLGQGLEFLIYFQGNSAPDKSGLPSDRFSAERTGGSVSTLTIQRTQQEDSAVYLCASSLYGTSVYEQYFGPGTRLTVT.

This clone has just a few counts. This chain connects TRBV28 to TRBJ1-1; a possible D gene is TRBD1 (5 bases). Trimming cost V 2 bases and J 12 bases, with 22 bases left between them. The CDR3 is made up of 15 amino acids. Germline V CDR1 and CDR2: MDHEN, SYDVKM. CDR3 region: CASSLKPMVGGVTFF. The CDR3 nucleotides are TGTGCCAGCAGTTTAAAGCCCATGGTAGGAGGGGTAACTTTCTTT.

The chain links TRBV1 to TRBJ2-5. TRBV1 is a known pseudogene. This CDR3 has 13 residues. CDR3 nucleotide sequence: TGCACCAGCAGCCAAGTGTGGGGTAGACACCAGTACTTC. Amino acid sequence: CTSSQVWGRHQYF.